Below are 14 T cell receptor beta chains sequenced from a single sample in a study of blood T cell repertoires in COVID-19. Sequencing was performed with immunoSEQ multiplex PCR; in TCRdb, only in-frame clones are kept and a portion is missing. The repertoire holds around 130,000 clones, approximately 84% seen once, with roughly 1.9% in the top ten. The material sequenced was peripheral blood. Source of these receptors: a man aged 65-85 years with acute or convalescent COVID-19.

V usage is TRBV7-9 and J usage is TRBJ2-7, with 11 bases lining up with TRBD1. The CDR3 contains 15 residues. J gave up 3 bases and V 5 bases, and 6 bases lay outside the gene matches. Looked up from germline, CDR1 is SEHNR and CDR2 is FQNEAQ (reference sequence). In nucleotides, the CDR3 is TGTGCCAGCAGCCCGGACAGGGGGCGCGACTACGAGCAGTACTTC. It yields the protein CASSPDRGRDYEQYF.

The chain recombines TRBV6-2 or TRBV6-3 with TRBJ2-2; TRBD2 matches at 12 bases. The CDR3 sequence is 17 residues long. The germline V gene has CDR1 MNHEY and CDR2 SVGEGT. The V segment lost 5 bases and the J segment 3 bases; nucleotides outside the gene matches: 7. The CDR3 spells CASSPVLAGGYTGELFF. For the CDR3, the DNA is TGTGCCAGCAGTCCGGTACTAGCGGGGGGCTACACCGGGGAGCTGTTTTTT.

The chain is built from TRBV24-1 and TRBJ2-3, with D perhaps matching TRBD1 (5 bases). V was trimmed by 4 bases and J by 6 bases, leaving 10 bases between them. CDR3 length: 13 residues. Germline V gene data show CDR1 as KGHDR and CDR2 as SFDVKD. DNA of the CDR3: TGTGCCACCAGTGACCCTCCAGGGGATACGCAGTATTTT. As protein: CATSDPPGDTQYF.

The rearrangement uses TRBV5-8 and TRBJ2-7; 8 bases are a match to TRBD2. CDR1 is SGHTS and CDR2 is YDEGEE in the germline V gene. This CDR3 region has 15 residues. V was pared by 7 bases and J by 0 bases, with 9 bases of the junction left unmatched. The CDR3 region has the DNA TGTGCCAGCCCCGCTGGGCGGGGGGCCTCCTACGAGCAGTACTTC. Residues: CASPAGRGASYEQYF. The complete variable domain, with remaining parts taken from reference TRBV5-8 and TRBJ2-7, reads EAGVTQSPTHLIKTRGQQATLRCSPISGHTSVYWYQQALGLGLQFLLWYDEGEERNRGNFPPRFSGRQFPNYSSELNVNALELEDSALYLCASPAGRGASYEQYFGPGTRLTVT.

This clone has just a few counts. CDR3 residues: CASSPLEGAGEKLFF. DNA of the CDR3: TGTGCCAGCAGTCCCCTCGAAGGGGCCGGTGAAAAACTGTTTTTT. The chain recombines TRBV25-1 with TRBJ1-4; TRBD1 might be the D (5 bases). Germline CDR1 reads MGHDK; CDR2 reads SYGVNS. This CDR3 contains 15 residues. V lost 5 bases to trimming and J lost 7 bases, with 17 bases between them. The variable domain in full, completed from reference TRBV25-1 and TRBJ1-4, reads EADIYQTPRYLVIGTGKKITLECSQTMGHDKMYWYQQDPGMELHLIHYSYGVNSTEKGDLSSESTVSRIRTEHFPLTLESARPSHTSQYLCASSPLEGAGEKLFFGSGTQLSVL.

The chain uses TRBV27 and TRBJ1-1, with 8 positions matching TRBD1. This CDR3 spans 16 amino acids. The junction had 12 bases not matched to a gene; V was cut back by 5 bases and J by 4 bases. Germline V gene lookup returns CDR1 MNHEY and CDR2 SMNVEV (reference sequence). The CDR3 spells CASSIRLDRGSTEAFF. CDR3 nucleotides: TGTGCCAGCAGTATCCGATTAGACAGGGGAAGCACTGAAGCTTTCTTT.

The chain recombines TRBV19 with TRBJ2-3; 9 nucleotides line up with TRBD2. The CDR3 length is 17 residues. In germline, CDR1 is LNHDA, CDR2 SQIVND (reference sequence). The ends lost 6 bases at V and 5 bases at J; junction bases unmatched: 15. CDR3: CASSPRLAGAKGDTQYF. DNA of the CDR3: TGTGCCAGTAGCCCCAGGTTAGCGGGGGCCAAAGGAGATACGCAGTATTTT.

The gene calls are TRBV11-2 and TRBJ2-5; the match to TRBD2 covers 14 bases. Losses at the gene ends were 5 bases for V and 5 bases for J; bases not matched to a gene: 7. Looked up from germline, CDR1 is SGHAT and CDR2 is FQNNGV. CDR3 length equals 16 residues. CDR3 region: CASSPTSGGAWETQYF. CDR3 in DNA: TGTGCCAGCAGCCCGACTAGCGGGGGGGCCTGGGAGACCCAGTACTTC.

For the CDR3, the DNA is TGTGCCAGCAGTTCCCCCTGGACAGGGAACTATGGCTACACCTTC. Amino acid sequence: CASSSPWTGNYGYTF. The chain uses TRBV27 and TRBJ1-2; 8 bases align to TRBD1. Germline CDR1 and CDR2: MNHEY and SMNVEV (reference sequence). The V segment lost 4 bases and the J segment 2 bases; nucleotides outside the gene matches: 6. The CDR3 has 15 amino acids.

The chain has TRBV6-5 and TRBJ1-2; 8 bases are shared with TRBD1. Germline V gene data show CDR1 as MNHEY and CDR2 as SVGAGI. V trimming: 2 bases; J trimming: 4 bases; junction bases outside the gene matches: 6. The CDR3 consists of 15 residues. The CDR3 sequence is CASSYPRGQGYGYTF. Written as DNA, the CDR3 is TGTGCCAGCAGTTACCCACGCGGACAGGGCTATGGCTACACCTTC.

The sample holds one count of this clone. The gene calls are TRBV7-3 and TRBJ2-3; D might be TRBD2 (5 bases). Deletions cut 3 bases from V and 3 bases from J, with 7 bases between. The CDR3 is 13 amino acids. CDR1 SGHTA and CDR2 FQGTGA come from the germline V gene. CDR3 region: CASSFTGTDTQYF. In DNA form, the CDR3 reads TGTGCCAGCAGCTTTACGGGGACAGATACGCAGTATTTT.

J is TRBJ1-1 and V is TRBV11-2; 11 bases map to TRBD1. The CDR3 is made up of 17 amino acids. The germline gives CDR1 SGHAT, CDR2 FQNNGV. V shed 5 bases and J 1 base; nucleotides not matched to a gene: 9. CDR3 bases: TGTGCCAGCAGCGCGCGACCGGGACAGGGGGAGAACACTGAAGCTTTCTTT. Its translation: CASSARPGQGENTEAFF.

This chain links TRBV27 with TRBJ2-7; the D gene is possibly TRBD2 (7 bases). With 2 bases removed from V and 1 base from J, the gap between germline ends came to 12 bases. The CDR3 is 15 residues long. The V gene's germline CDR1 is MNHEY and CDR2 SMNVEV (reference sequence). The CDR3 nucleotides are TGTGCCAGCAGTTTAGCGGGGAGGGGGTCCTACGAGCAGTACTTC. It specifies CASSLAGRGSYEQYF.

This chain uses TRBV19 with TRBJ1-3; D call uncertain. V lost 3 bases, J lost 4 bases, and 13 bases lay in between. The CDR3 is 15 amino acids. The germline V gene has CDR1 LNHDA and CDR2 SQIVND (reference sequence). The CDR3 nucleotides are TGTGCCAGTAGTATTTCTGCCGCGCGAGGAAACACCATATATTTT. This gives the protein CASSISAARGNTIYF.